Sequencing of this T cell receptor beta chain was carried out in a study of cytomegalovirus exposure and HLA in healthy donors. Trimming removed 1 base at V and 1 base at J, with 16 bases between. The germline V gene encodes CDR1 SGHTA and CDR2 FQGTGA. CDR3 length equals 17 residues. With 60 Vbeta and 13 Jbeta primers, the PCR was carried out. Produced via immunoSEQ multiplex PCR; TCRdb's table is partial and in-frame only. The sample includes 150,000 to 250,000 clones, approximately 85% seen only once; the top ten take over 2%. In its sample, this clone was seen once. The source material was PBMCs. The clonotype comes from a woman in her fifties or sixties in good health and CMV-seronegative. The chain couples TRBV7-3 to TRBJ1-2, with D tentatively TRBD1 (6 bases). CDR3 nucleotide sequence: TGTGCCAGCAGCTTAAGAACGGGAGGGACAAGTAACTATGGCTACACCTTC. It translates to CASSLRTGGTSNYGYTF.